Reported below is one T cell receptor (beta chain). Its cognate antigen is unknown. Only in-frame clones appear in the TCRdb table, and some are missing; sequencing was by immunoSEQ multiplex PCR. This repertoire shows over 110,000 clones, about 90% found once; its top ten account for 4.5% to 6.5%. This sample was taken from a study of T cell responses to AZD1222 COVID-19 vaccine. Across the study: Second doses were pooled across both intervals (about 4 or about 12 weeks).

Study-level findings and limits: Breadth and depth of Spike-specific TCRs rose after two AZD1222 doses. CD4 TCRs covered the whole spike, strongest at regions 160-218 and 743-854. The sample set comprised mostly white British donors with more females, and clonal diversity was possibly underestimated.

Germline lookup yields CDR1 MDHEN and CDR2 SYDVKM. CDR3 length equals 15 residues. V was pared by 5 bases and J by 6 bases, with 9 bases of the junction left unmatched. The material sequenced was peripheral blood, taken on day 0 of AZD1222 vaccination. The sequence was obtained from an adult in good health. The chain employs TRBV28 and TRBJ1-1; 10 positions agree with TRBD1. CDR3 DNA sequence: TGTGCCAGCAGTCACCGGGACAGGGGACCCCCTGAAGCTTTCTTT. Encoded protein: CASSHRDRGPPEAFF.